This entry lists 10 T cell receptor beta chains sequenced from one sample in a study of CD8+CD57+ T cells in acquired aplastic anemia. TCR beta VDJ combinations and CDR3 sequences were profiled from genomic DNA. Using its own MiXCR run on the reads, TCRdb lists one record per CDR3 protein. The sample holds about 130,000 distinct CDR3 sequences, roughly 40% seen once. Material for sequencing was sorted CD4+, CD8+, or CD8+CD57+ T cells (not recorded which) from PBMCs. The source is a human donor in good health, serving as a control.

The chain employs TRBV24-1 and TRBJ1-2, with D hard to call. This CDR3 has 13 amino acids. Looked up from germline, CDR1 is KGHDR and CDR2 is SFDVKD. The V gene lost 5 bases and the J gene lost 5 bases, with 11 bases spanning the gap. CDR3 coding DNA: TGTGCCACCAGTGGGGCAGGAAATTATGGCTACACCTTC. Its translation: CATSGAGNYGYTF.

This chain links TRBV20-1 with TRBJ2-7, with TRBD2 matching over 14 bases. This CDR3 region has 16 residues. The V gene end was trimmed by 6 bases and the J gene end by 4 bases; junction bases not matched to a gene: 11. From germline, CDR1 is DFQATT and CDR2 SNEGSKA (reference sequence). The CDR3, as DNA: TGCAGTGCCCCAGAGACTAGCGGGGGGGCTCGGTACGAGCAGTACTTC. It translates to CSAPETSGGARYEQYF.

A note on this clonotype: This could be a read error, since a much larger clone is one nucleotide away. The chain combines TRBV18 with TRBJ2-7; D is unresolved. V lost 3 bases and J lost 5, with 11 bases in between. The CDR3 is made up of 13 amino acids. Germline CDR1 and CDR2: KGHSH and LQKENI. As DNA, the CDR3 is TGTGCCAGCTCACCGCGAGACCAGGACGAGCAGTACTTC. It specifies CASSPRDQDEQYF.

This clonotype showed up many times. The chain links TRBV3-1 to TRBJ1-2, with D perhaps matching TRBD1 (5 bases). The V end was cut by 4 bases, the J end by 5 bases, with 17 bases between. Germline CDR1 and CDR2: LGHDT and YNNKEL (reference sequence). The CDR3 runs to 15 residues. CDR3: CASSPEWAGLYGYTF. The DNA of the CDR3 is TGTGCCAGCAGCCCCGAGTGGGCAGGGTTGTATGGCTACACCTTC.

This clonotype was counted many times. The chain uses TRBV20-1 and TRBJ1-2; D remains ambiguous. The CDR3 consists of 13 residues. Germline-derived CDR1 and CDR2 are DFQATT and SNEGSKA (reference sequence). Trimming cost V 1 base and J 4 bases, with 10 bases left between them. As DNA, the CDR3 is TGCAGTGCTAGAGGACCCATCTCCTATGGCTACACCTTC. This sequence encodes CSARGPISYGYTF.

The chain joins TRBV20-1 to TRBJ2-7, with D possibly TRBD1 on 5 matching bases. This CDR3 is built from 13 residues. Germline CDR1 reads DFQATT; CDR2 reads SNEGSKA (reference sequence). The germline V and J ends were trimmed by 6 bases and 4 bases, with 16 bases remaining between them. CDR3 region: CSAPLPGSYEQYF. The CDR3 DNA is TGCAGTGCCCCACTGCCAGGGTCGTACGAGCAGTACTTC.

This clonotype showed up just a few times. The V and J genes are TRBV5-1 and TRBJ2-3; 12 bases line up with TRBD2. The CDR3 is 16 residues long. V lost 9 bases and J lost 3; bases outside the gene matches: 11. Germline-derived CDR1 and CDR2 are SGHRS and YFSETQ. The CDR3 sequence: CATYGLAGGGTDTQYF. The CDR3 nucleotides read TGCGCCACCTACGGGCTAGCGGGGGGGGGGACAGATACGCAGTATTTT.

This chain links TRBV20-1 with TRBJ2-2; D remains unclear. Trimming pared 5 bases from V and 2 bases from J, leaving 12 bases between. The CDR3 covers 14 residues. The V gene's germline CDR1 is DFQATT and CDR2 SNEGSKA (reference sequence). The CDR3 is CSALPLVNTGELFF. In DNA form, the CDR3 reads TGCAGTGCTCTCCCACTCGTCAACACCGGGGAGCTGTTTTTT.

The V call is TRBV10-2, the J call TRBJ1-6; no reliable D call. V was clipped by 2 bases and J by 5 bases, with 4 bases between them. This CDR3 has 13 residues. Per germline, CDR1 WSHSY and CDR2 SAAADI. The CDR3 DNA is TGCGCCAGCAGTGAGCAGGATAATTCACCCCTCCACTTT. This codes for CASSEQDNSPLHF.

CDR3 in DNA: TGCAGTGCTAGAGGGCGCACAGGGGGAGAGACCCAGTACTTC. It specifies CSARGRTGGETQYF. The rearrangement links TRBV20-1 to TRBJ2-5, with 8 bases fitting TRBD1. This CDR3 spans 14 amino acids. After removal of 1 base from V and 4 bases from J, the junction contained 5 bases not matched to a gene. The germline V gene encodes CDR1 DFQATT and CDR2 SNEGSKA (reference sequence).